The 32 T cell receptor beta chains below come from one sample, sequenced in a study of T cell responses to AZD1222 COVID-19 vaccine. Only in-frame clones appear in the TCRdb table, and some are missing; sequencing was by immunoSEQ multiplex PCR. The repertoire holds some 110,000 clones, approximately 90% seen once, with over 1.5% in the top ten. The material was peripheral blood, obtained on day 0 of AZD1222 vaccination. The receptors here all came from an adult in good health.

This chain links TRBV14 with TRBJ2-1; D may be TRBD2 (5 bases). Trimming stripped 4 bases from V and 0 bases from J, with 16 bases between. CDR1 is SGHDN and CDR2 is FVKESK in the germline V gene. The CDR3 runs to 17 residues. CDR3 loop: CASSPRTGEGSYNEQFF. DNA for the CDR3: TGTGCCAGCAGCCCCAGAACCGGAGAGGGCTCCTACAATGAGCAGTTCTTC.

The V call is TRBV5-4, the J call TRBJ1-4, with D possibly being TRBD1 (6 bases). The germline V and J ends were trimmed by 4 bases and 0 bases, with 13 bases remaining between them. CDR1 is SGHNT and CDR2 is YYREEE in the germline V gene (reference sequence). CDR3 length equals 16 residues. CDR3 protein: CASSHTGAATNEKLFF. The CDR3 nucleotides are TGTGCCAGCAGCCACACGGGGGCTGCAACTAATGAAAAACTGTTTTTT. Drawing the rest from reference TRBV5-4 and TRBJ1-4, the complete variable domain is ETGVTQSPTHLIKTRGQQVTLRCSSQSGHNTVSWYQQALGQGPQFIFQYYREEENGRGNFPPRFSGLQFPNYSSELNVNALELDDSALYLCASSHTGAATNEKLFFGSGTQLSVL.

The chain has TRBV5-4 and TRBJ1-1; 7 positions agree with TRBD1. CDR1 and CDR2 (germline): SGHNT, YYREEE (reference sequence). The CDR3 runs 15 residues. After removal of 4 bases from V and 3 bases from J, the junction contained 9 bases not matched to a gene. CDR3 coding DNA: TGTGCCAGCAGCCCCCAGACAGGGAGGGACACTGAAGCTTTCTTT. Translated, it gives CASSPQTGRDTEAFF.

The genes are TRBV3-1 (or the pseudogene TRBV3-2) and TRBJ1-4; D gene unclear. This CDR3 contains 15 residues. Germline lookup yields CDR1 LGHDT and CDR2 YNNKEL (reference sequence). Trimming removed 2 bases at V and 8 bases at J, with 15 bases between. DNA for the CDR3: TGTGCCAGCAGCCAATATCGAGGGTATGGAGAAAAACTGTTTTTT. Its translation: CASSQYRGYGEKLFF.

The rearrangement joins TRBV7-9 to TRBJ1-4, with a possible D match to TRBD1 (5 bases). Trimming took 0 bases from V and 7 from J, leaving 15 bases between them. The CDR3 extends over 16 amino acids. Per germline, CDR1 SEHNR and CDR2 FQNEAQ (reference sequence). The CDR3 region is CASSLAFGGEGEKLFF. In DNA form, the CDR3 reads TGTGCCAGCAGCTTAGCGTTCGGGGGTGAGGGTGAAAAACTGTTTTTT.

This sequence joins TRBV19 and TRBJ2-3; 11 nucleotides match TRBD2. With 1 base clipped from V and 7 bases from J, the junction kept 7 bases outside the gene matches. Germline assignment: CDR1 LNHDA and CDR2 SQIVND (reference sequence). CDR3 length: 16 amino acids. The CDR3 loop reads CASSIGASGGLNTQYF. The CDR3 region has the DNA TGTGCCAGTAGTATAGGTGCTAGCGGGGGGTTGAATACGCAGTATTTT. Filled out from reference TRBV19 and TRBJ2-3, the complete variable domain reads DGGITQSPKYLFRKEGQNVTLSCEQNLNHDAMYWYRQDPGQGLRLIYYSQIVNDFQKGDIAEGYSVSREKKESFPLTVTSAQKNPTAFYLCASSIGASGGLNTQYFGPGTRLTVL.

The chain carries TRBV7-6 and TRBJ2-6; possibly TRBD1 for D (5 bases). The CDR3 consists of 14 residues. Trimming shortened V by 5 bases and J by 11 bases, and 16 bases separated the two germline ends. The germline gives CDR1 SGHVS, CDR2 FNYEAQ. The CDR3 sequence is CASSPDSPPDVLTF. The DNA for the CDR3 is TGTGCCAGCAGCCCAGACAGTCCCCCGGACGTCCTGACTTTC.

V and J are TRBV27 and TRBJ1-2; TRBD1 is a possible D gene (6 bases). V lost 2 bases and J lost 3, with 7 bases in between. This CDR3 has 13 residues. Germline assignment: CDR1 MNHEY and CDR2 SMNVEV (reference sequence). The CDR3 spells CASSLKGDYGYTF. The CDR3 DNA reads as TGTGCCAGCAGTTTAAAGGGGGACTATGGCTACACCTTC.

This chain joins TRBV23-1 and TRBJ1-4; 7 positions match TRBD1. TRBV23-1 is given ORF status, its function remaining uncertain. The CDR3 consists of 16 residues. V trimming: 6 bases; J trimming: 0 bases; junction bases outside the gene matches: 7. The CDR3 sequence: CASRQKTGPTNEKLFF. CDR3 coding DNA: TGCGCCAGCAGGCAAAAGACAGGGCCAACTAATGAAAAACTGTTTTTT.

The CDR3 sequence: CASSSTGGNSPLHF. For the CDR3, the DNA is TGTGCCAGCAGCTCTACAGGGGGGAATTCACCCCTCCACTTT. This chain links TRBV7-9 with TRBJ1-6; 8 bases agree with TRBD1. The germline V gene encodes CDR1 SEHNR and CDR2 FQNEAQ (reference sequence). The CDR3 is 14 amino acids. V trimming: 4 bases; J trimming: 7 bases; junction bases outside the gene matches: 3.

The chain is built from TRBV7-9 and TRBJ1-2; 9 nucleotides line up with TRBD1. J was trimmed by 7 bases and V by 1 base; bases with no gene match: 13. The CDR3 is made up of 17 amino acids. CDR1 is SEHNR and CDR2 is FQNEAQ in the germline V gene (reference sequence). The CDR3 sequence is CASSLEGSRDRVRGYTF. As DNA, the CDR3 is TGTGCCAGCAGCTTAGAGGGTTCCCGGGACAGGGTTCGTGGCTACACCTTC.

The V gene is TRBV30, the J gene TRBJ1-6; D is ambiguous. This CDR3 is 15 amino acids long. The V and J ends lost 2 bases and 0 bases respectively, with 8 bases between them. Germline CDR1 and CDR2: GTSNPN and SVGIG (reference sequence). The CDR3 loop reads CAWSPPSSYNSPLHF. CDR3 sequence (DNA): TGTGCCTGGAGTCCCCCGAGCTCCTATAATTCACCCCTCCACTTT.

This clone has a single count. CDR3 protein: CASSPWTSAGTGELFF. CDR3 coding DNA: TGTGCCAGCAGCCCCTGGACTAGCGCGGGCACCGGGGAGCTGTTTTTT. This chain connects TRBV11-3 to TRBJ2-2, with 9 nucleotides matching TRBD2. In germline, CDR1 is SGHNT, CDR2 YENEEA. This CDR3 region has 16 residues. J gave up 4 bases and V 5 bases, and 8 bases lay outside the gene matches.

V usage is TRBV12-5 and J usage is TRBJ2-7; no clear D. This CDR3 is 15 amino acids long. V lost 0 bases and J 3 bases, leaving 12 bases between the germline ends. Looked up from germline, CDR1 is LGHNT and CDR2 is FRNRAP. The CDR3 DNA is TGTGCTAGTGGTTTGGTACCCGGGCCTCACTACGAGCAGTACGTC. It specifies CASGLVPGPHYEQYV.

V and J are TRBV7-9 and TRBJ1-6; D is perhaps TRBD1 (5 bases). Germline-derived CDR1 and CDR2 are SEHNR and FQNEAQ (reference sequence). This CDR3 has 15 residues. Trimming took off 0 bases at V and 10 bases at J, with 13 bases between the two ends. The chain's CDR3 is CASSLAAGGDSPLHF. The CDR3 DNA reads as TGTGCCAGCAGCTTAGCTGCAGGTGGGGACTCACCCCTCCACTTT. Full variable domain (outside the CDR3, taken from reference TRBV7-9 and TRBJ1-6): DTGVSQNPRHKITKRGQNVTFRCDPISEHNRLYWYRQTLGQGPEFLTYFQNEAQLEKSRLLSDRFSAERPKGSFSTLEIQRTEQGDSAMYLCASSLAAGGDSPLHFGNGTRLTVT.

The chain couples TRBV30 to TRBJ1-5, with a weak D call TRBD1 (5 bases). The CDR3 runs 15 residues. The germline gives CDR1 GTSNPN, CDR2 SVGIG (reference sequence). V lost 0 bases, J lost 3 bases, and 12 bases lay in between. CDR3: CAWSVRGGSNQPQHF. As DNA, the CDR3 is TGTGCCTGGAGTGTACGGGGGGGGTCCAATCAGCCCCAGCATTTT.

The chain combines TRBV19 with TRBJ1-5; no reliable D call. V was clipped by 4 bases and J by 0 bases, with 16 bases between them. Germline V gene lookup returns CDR1 LNHDA and CDR2 SQIVND (reference sequence). The CDR3 has 17 residues. CDR3 nucleotides: TGTGCCAGTAGTACGGACGGGCGTGCCTATAGCAATCAGCCCCAGCATTTT. Amino acids: CASSTDGRAYSNQPQHF.

V gene TRBV5-1 combines with J gene TRBJ1-2, with D possibly TRBD1 on 5 matching bases. Trimming left V 4 bases short and J 5 bases short, with 15 bases between. The length of the CDR3 is 14 residues. Germline V CDR1 and CDR2: SGHRS, YFSETQ. The CDR3, as DNA: TGCGCCAGCAGCCACGGACAATTTCCTTATGGCTACACCTTC. Protein sequence: CASSHGQFPYGYTF.

V usage is TRBV6-6 and J usage is TRBJ2-1; no clear D. V shed 6 bases and J shed 4 bases, with 10 bases lying between them. From germline, CDR1 is MNHNY and CDR2 SVGAGI (reference sequence). The CDR3 totals 13 residues. The CDR3 spells CASSPTEYNEQFF. The CDR3 DNA reads as TGTGCCAGCAGCCCCACAGAATACAATGAGCAGTTCTTC.

The rearrangement joins TRBV6-1 to TRBJ1-1; D not resolved. This CDR3 is 13 amino acids long. Trimming stripped 2 bases from V and 7 bases from J, with 11 bases between. The germline CDR1 and CDR2 sequences are MNHNS and SASEGT. The DNA of the CDR3 is TGTGCCAGCAGTGAAAGGGCGGAAAATGAAGCTTTCTTT. Amino acid sequence: CASSERAENEAFF.

The chain carries TRBV18 and TRBJ2-7; tentative D call: TRBD2 (5 bases). V lost 6 bases, J lost 0 bases, and 12 bases lay in between. This CDR3 has 14 residues. Germline CDR1 KGHSH, CDR2 LQKENI. The CDR3 sequence: CASSDGILSYEQYF. CDR3 DNA: TGTGCCAGCTCGGACGGGATCCTCTCCTACGAGCAGTACTTC.

Remarks on this clone: A junction end diverges from the germline sequence, so it may reflect a read error. This chain uses TRBV11-2 with TRBJ2-7, with 9 bases fitting TRBD2. Germline V CDR1 and CDR2: SGHAT, FQNNGV. The CDR3 is 13 amino acids. Here the CDR3 reads CASSLDGRAGGTF. As DNA, the CDR3 is TGTGCCAGCAGCTTAGACGGGCGAGCGGGAGGCACTTTC.

This chain links TRBV6-1 with TRBJ1-5, with 8 bases aligning to TRBD1. Germline-derived CDR1 and CDR2 are MNHNS and SASEGT. The CDR3 has 18 residues. V trimming: 4 bases; J trimming: 0 bases; junction bases outside the gene matches: 11. The CDR3 here is CASSVGDRGPYSNQPQHF. CDR3 DNA: TGTGCCAGCAGTGTGGGAGACAGGGGCCCTTATAGCAATCAGCCCCAGCATTTT.

The gene calls are TRBV5-1 and TRBJ1-1; 8 nucleotides match TRBD1. The germline V gene encodes CDR1 SGHRS and CDR2 YFSETQ. There are 14 residues in the CDR3. J gave up 3 bases and V 4 bases, and 5 bases lay outside the gene matches. The CDR3 here is CASSRETGDTEAFF. CDR3 DNA sequence: TGCGCCAGCAGCCGGGAGACAGGGGACACTGAAGCTTTCTTT. The full variable domain, rest sourced from reference TRBV5-1 and TRBJ1-1, is KAGVTQTPRYLIKTRGQQVTLSCSPISGHRSVSWYQQTPGQGLQFLFEYFSETQRNKGNFPGRFSGRQFSNSRSEMNVSTLELGDSALYLCASSRETGDTEAFFGQGTRLTVV.

The genes are TRBV5-1 and TRBJ2-5; 10 nucleotides align to TRBD2. Per the germline V gene, CDR1 is SGHRS and CDR2 is YFSETQ. The CDR3 runs 16 residues. J lost 5 bases, V lost 0 bases, and 7 bases had no gene match. The DNA of the CDR3 is TGCGCCAGCAGCTTGGCGGGAGCGGGAGGGGCGGAGACCCAGTACTTC. Translation gives CASSLAGAGGAETQYF.

The J gene is TRBJ2-1, the V gene TRBV12-3 or TRBV12-4; no reliable D call. This CDR3 has 13 residues. Trimming stripped 0 bases from V and 7 bases from J, with 7 bases between. The CDR3 reads CASSLAERNEQFF. The CDR3 DNA is TGTGCCAGCAGTTTAGCAGAAAGAAATGAGCAGTTCTTC.

The chain carries TRBV7-9 and TRBJ1-1; a possible D gene is TRBD1 (6 bases). Looked up from germline, CDR1 is SEHNR and CDR2 is FQNEAQ (reference sequence). This CDR3 is built from 15 residues. The V and J ends lost 5 bases and 1 base respectively, with 14 bases between them. CDR3 sequence (DNA): TGTGCCAGCAGCGCCTTGGGGGCCCCGAACACTGAAGCTTTCTTT. This codes for CASSALGAPNTEAFF.

The chain links TRBV30 to TRBJ1-2; no definite D call. The CDR3 length is 12 residues. Trimming shortened V by 6 bases and J by 3 bases, and 11 bases separated the two germline ends. Per the germline V gene, CDR1 is GTSNPN and CDR2 is SVGIG (reference sequence). CDR3: CACPVGYYGYTF. CDR3 DNA sequence: TGTGCCTGTCCGGTAGGGTACTATGGCTACACCTTC.

V is TRBV7-3 and J is TRBJ1-1; the D is unclear. This CDR3 has 15 amino acids. Per the germline V gene, CDR1 is SGHTA and CDR2 is FQGTGA. The V gene lost 2 bases and the J gene lost 4 bases, with 14 bases spanning the gap. CDR3: CASSLGQVAFTEAFF. CDR3 nucleotide sequence: TGTGCCAGCAGCTTAGGTCAGGTCGCGTTCACTGAAGCTTTCTTT. Drawing the rest from reference TRBV7-3 and TRBJ1-1, the complete variable domain is GAGVSQTPSNKVTEKGKYVELRCDPISGHTALYWYRQSLGQGPEFLIYFQGTGAADDSGLPNDRFFAVRPEGSVSTLKIQRTERGDSAVYLCASSLGQVAFTEAFFGQGTRLTVV.

This rearrangement joins TRBV10-3 to TRBJ2-2; D gene uncertain. The ends were cut back, 8 bases at V and 0 bases at J, with 16 bases in the middle. CDR3 length: 16 amino acids. Germline lookup yields CDR1 ENHRY and CDR2 SYGVKD. This CDR3 is CAIQASSVSNTGELFF. CDR3 DNA: TGTGCCATCCAAGCAAGTTCTGTCTCGAACACCGGGGAGCTGTTTTTT.

This rearrangement joins TRBV5-1 to TRBJ1-5; D is ambiguous. Germline loops: CDR1 SGHRS, CDR2 YFSETQ. V lost 0 bases and J 0 bases, leaving 16 bases between the germline ends. The CDR3 has 18 amino acids. The CDR3 DNA is TGCGCCAGCAGCTTGGGCAGGCGTTTCCCGTTTAGCAATCAGCCCCAGCATTTT. Protein: CASSLGRRFPFSNQPQHF.

The chain has TRBV7-3 and TRBJ1-4; TRBD1 matches at 12 bases. The trim removed 9 bases at V and 8 bases at J, leaving 7 bases unmatched. This CDR3 has 14 amino acids. Germline lookup yields CDR1 SGHTA and CDR2 FQGTGA. The CDR3 region is CAREGDRGHEKLFF. CDR3 nucleotides: TGTGCCAGAGAGGGGGACAGGGGGCACGAAAAACTGTTTTTT.